This TCR beta chain was captured by sequencing in a study of blood T cell repertoires in COVID-19. Across the study: Some COVID-19 samples were acute and others convalescent; all came from the United States, Italy and Spain. PBMCs, B-cell-depleted T cells, or T cells provided the cDNA or gDNA that made up the material.

Original data processing: How many nucleated cells were present was estimated from reference gene primer amplification. Clones were sequenced by immunoSEQ multiplex PCR, and TCRdb holds only the in-frame ones, with some missing. V and J calls and clone size are given by that table; D and trimming were obtained from the DNA. Here the sample spans 130,000 to 150,000 clones, 70% to 90% being singletons. The CDR3 extends over 13 amino acids. V lost 8 bases to trimming and J lost 6 bases; unmatched junction nucleotides: 8. Looked up from germline, CDR1 is MGHRA and CDR2 is YSYEKL. The sample was peripheral blood. The chain combines TRBV4-1 with TRBJ1-2; 8 nucleotides line up with TRBD1. This clonotype was obtained from a woman between 45 and 60 years old with acute or convalescent COVID-19. The DNA for the CDR3 is TGCGCCAGCTCCGCCGGGACAGGAGATGGCTACACCTTC. It encodes CASSAGTGDGYTF.